Described below is a single T cell receptor (beta chain) sequence and its context. Its antigen is not yet known. No quality values exist for individual bases; no much larger clone is one base distant. The CDR3 measures 16 amino acids from cysteine to phenylalanine. Kept here is only the CDR3 DNA, which spans 48 bases and is read in frame from base 1. Reading the germline V gene gives CDR1 LGHNA and CDR2 YSLEER. V is shortened by 0 bases, J by 0 bases, and the region joining them spans 10 bases. This sample is part of a study of early T cells in non-severe SARS-CoV-2 infection (dated by TCRdb to the early 2020s). With respect to the entire study: Because TCR sequencing relied on bulk RNA taken from unsorted whole blood, pairing of alpha and beta chains was not possible.

The library came from 5' RACE. The listed sequencing device is NextSeq 500. Unique molecular identifiers were attached to individual cDNA molecules in the TCR library protocol so that sequencing error and PCR bias could be corrected. Both TCR alpha and beta chains were sequenced, and tight co-correlation was observed between alpha and beta sequence abundances in each sample. Per the original workflow: Decombinator V4 was used to perform V gene, J gene and CDR3 annotation of TCR sequences. TCRs were defined as expanded if a significant change between any two time points was detected under a Poisson model with p below 0.0001. TCR abundances were normalised to the total number of TCRs sequenced per sample and expressed as counts per million. MAIT TCRs were defined by TRAV1-2 paired with TRAJ12, TRAJ20 or TRAJ33, and iNKT TCRs by TRAV10 paired with TRAJ18. A search of VDJdb, accessed on 1 November 2021, was run for TCRs annotated to CMV, EBV and SARS-CoV-2, with TCRs annotated for multiple antigens excluded. TCRdb applied fastp at Q25 and MiXCR to the public reads, then kept only in-frame beta chains. Rows are unified per CDR3 protein, each entry keeping the most common DNA and genes. These V and J calls derive from TCRdb rather than the authors' analysis. The sample contains more than 55,000 distinct CDR3 sequences, around 10% of them found a single time. Roughly a sixth of the sample is in the top ten clones.

The paper as a whole reports these results and caveats: VDJdb matching was skewed toward anti-spike CD8 responses and likely underestimated virus-specific expansions, missing private and CD4 specificities.

A case-control design nested within a healthcare worker cohort in London, UK, was used, with weekly nasopharyngeal swab PCR tests and blood sampling performed. Between 23 and 31 March 2020, the week of the UK lockdown, healthcare workers were enrolled and then followed up weekly for as long as 16 weeks. Material: whole blood. The TCR originated in an adult who was a healthcare worker with PCR-confirmed SARS-CoV-2 infection or an uninfected control (not recorded which). Here the chain combines TRBV4-3 and TRBJ2-3; 5 matching bases give a weak D call of TRBD2. The sequence in DNA is TGCGCCAGCAGCCAAGAATTTGGCGGGAGCACAGATACGCAGTATTTT. This encodes CASSQEFGGSTDTQYF.